This T cell receptor beta chain is drawn from a study of T cell responses to AZD1222 COVID-19 vaccine. Across the whole study: Researchers grouped second doses given at about 4 or about 12 weeks into one pool. Study-level results: Donors were largely white British and mainly female; clonal diversity was possibly underestimated. Repertoire sampling occurred only after the peak T cell response. Vaccine-associated CD4 TCRs spanned spike, dominant at 160-218 and 743-854.

Worth noting for this clone: The antigen remains undetermined. Germline and junction disagree at one end, which may indicate a read error.

TCRdb's table, derived via immunoSEQ multiplex PCR, lists solely in-frame clones and lacks some. The repertoire holds about 100,000 clones, with about nine tenths as singletons. The CDR3 has 15 amino acids. Germline values: CDR1 MNHNS, CDR2 SASEGT. This clonotype originated in an adult in good health. The material was peripheral blood, obtained on day 0 of AZD1222 vaccination. This chain uses TRBV6-1 with TRBJ2-1; tentatively, D is TRBD2 (5 bases). As DNA, the CDR3 is TGTGCCAGCAGAGAAGAGAGGGTCCAATACAATGAGCAGTTCTTC. Its protein is CASREERVQYNEQFF.